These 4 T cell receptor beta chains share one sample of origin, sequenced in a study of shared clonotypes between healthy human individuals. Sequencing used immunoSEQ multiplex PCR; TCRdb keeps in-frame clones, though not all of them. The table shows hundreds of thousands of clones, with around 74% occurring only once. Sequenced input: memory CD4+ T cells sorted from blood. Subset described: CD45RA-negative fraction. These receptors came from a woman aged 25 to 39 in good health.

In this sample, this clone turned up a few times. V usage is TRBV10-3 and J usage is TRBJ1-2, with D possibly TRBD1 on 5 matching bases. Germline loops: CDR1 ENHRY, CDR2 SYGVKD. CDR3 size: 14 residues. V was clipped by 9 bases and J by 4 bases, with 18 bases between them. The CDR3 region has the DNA TGTGCCATTAGCTGGAAAACAGGTCGCTATGGCTACACCTTC. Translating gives CAISWKTGRYGYTF.

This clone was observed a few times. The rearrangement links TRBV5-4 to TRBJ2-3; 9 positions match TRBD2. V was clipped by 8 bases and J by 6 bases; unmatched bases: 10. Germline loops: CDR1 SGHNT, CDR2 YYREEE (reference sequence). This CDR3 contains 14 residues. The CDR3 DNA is TGTGCCAGTGAAGATAGCGGGAGATGGGATACGCAGTATTTT. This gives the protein CASEDSGRWDTQYF.

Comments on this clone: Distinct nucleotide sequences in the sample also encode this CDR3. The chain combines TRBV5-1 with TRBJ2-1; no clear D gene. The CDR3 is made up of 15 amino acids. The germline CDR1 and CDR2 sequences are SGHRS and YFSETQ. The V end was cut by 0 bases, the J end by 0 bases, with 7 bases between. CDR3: CASSLAGDSYNEQFF. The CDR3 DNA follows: TGCGCCAGCAGCTTGGCTGGGGACTCCTACAATGAGCAGTTCTTC. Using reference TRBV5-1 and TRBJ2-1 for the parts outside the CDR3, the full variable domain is KAGVTQTPRYLIKTRGQQVTLSCSPISGHRSVSWYQQTPGQGLQFLFEYFSETQRNKGNFPGRFSGRQFSNSRSEMNVSTLELGDSALYLCASSLAGDSYNEQFFGPGTRLTVL.

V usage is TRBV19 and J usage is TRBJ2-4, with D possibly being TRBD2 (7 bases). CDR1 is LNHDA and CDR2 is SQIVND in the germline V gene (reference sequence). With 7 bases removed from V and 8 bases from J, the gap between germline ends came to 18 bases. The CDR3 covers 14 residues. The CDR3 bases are TGTGCCAGTAAAGGGGGGGTGAGTTCAGACATTCAGTACTTC. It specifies CASKGGVSSDIQYF.